These T cell receptor beta chains were read from a single sample in a study of T cell repertoires in cytomegalovirus infection. TCRdb re-derived calls from the reads in MiXCR, one entry per CDR3 protein. The sample consists of about 230,000 distinct CDR3 sequences, roughly 6.5% of them appearing once. Sequenced input: PBMCs. The receptors stem from a human donor in good health (CMV status not recorded). Some clones in this sample may be carry-over from other donors' samples. Both conserved end residues are part of each CDR3. The D gene is left open where the match is weak. Part of the rows lack a size; the others show once, few, many or a class for expanded clones.

D,J,V,size,CDR3,DNA
-,TRBJ1-1,TRBV12-3/TRBV12-4,many,CASRRGEGTEAFF,TGTGCCAGCAGGCGGGGAGAGGGCACTGAAGCTTTCTTT
-,TRBJ2-5,TRBV5-1,many,CASSLAGGSQETQYF,TGCGCCAGCAGCTTGGCGGGCGGCTCCCAAGAGACCCAGTACTTC
-,TRBJ2-6,TRBV7-6,many,CASSLIPMGAGANVLTF,TGTGCCAGCAGCTTAATACCGATGGGTGCTGGGGCCAACGTCCTGACTTTC
-,TRBJ2-7,TRBV6-2/TRBV6-3,many,CASTGSHEQYF,TGTGCCAGCACGGGTTCCCACGAGCAGTACTTC
-,TRBJ1-1,TRBV4-1,many,CASSQDPRTGRNTEAFF,TGCGCCAGCAGCCAAGATCCCAGGACGGGGAGAAACACTGAAGCTTTCTTT
-,TRBJ1-1,TRBV9,-,CASIRLAGVNTEAFF,TGTGCCAGCATTCGGTTGGCTGGGGTAAACACTGAAGCTTTCTTT
-,TRBJ1-4,TRBV7-2,many,CASSPGGAIEKLFF,TGTGCCAGCAGCCCGGGGGGGGCTATTGAAAAACTGTTTTTT
TRBD1,TRBJ2-4,TRBV5-1,many,CASSLSGTGEDIQYF,TGCGCCAGCAGCTTGAGTGGGACAGGGGAGGACATTCAGTACTTC
-,TRBJ1-5,TRBV7-2,many,CASSLDPGPQPQHF,TGTGCCAGCAGCTTAGACCCGGGGCCTCAGCCCCAGCATTTT
-,TRBJ1-5,TRBV7-2,medium-sized,CASSLGTGSQPQHF,TGTGCCAGCAGCTTAGGCACTGGTTCTCAGCCCCAGCATTTT
TRBD1,TRBJ1-2,TRBV30,many,CAWSRLDRDYGYTF,TGTGCCTGGAGTAGGCTTGACAGGGACTATGGCTACACCTTC
-,TRBJ1-2,TRBV29-1,many,CSVEFGGTYGYTF,TGCAGCGTTGAGTTCGGGGGAACCTATGGCTACACCTTC
-,TRBJ1-6,TRBV7-2,many,CASREGGDNSPLHF,TGTGCCAGCAGGGAGGGTGGGGATAATTCACCCCTCCACTTT
-,TRBJ1-6,TRBV7-2,many,CASHFSYNSPLHF,TGTGCGTCCCACTTTTCCTATAATTCACCCCTCCACTTT
-,TRBJ1-2,TRBV7-9,many,CASSLEFGQIYGYTF,TGTGCCAGCAGCTTAGAGTTCGGACAGATCTATGGCTACACCTTC
TRBD2,TRBJ2-1,TRBV13,many,CASSLKTSGANEQFF,TGTGCCAGCAGCTTAAAAACTAGCGGAGCCAATGAGCAGTTCTTC
-,TRBJ2-1,TRBV18,many,CASSPRDSRNEQFF,TGTGCCAGCTCACCGCGGGACTCGCGGAATGAGCAGTTCTTC
-,TRBJ2-2,TRBV7-3,many,CASSLTRGGELFF,TGTGCCAGCAGCTTAACACGAGGAGGGGAGCTGTTTTTT
-,TRBJ1-1,TRBV7-2,many,CASSFKQPNTEAFF,TGTGCCAGCAGCTTTAAACAGCCGAACACTGAAGCTTTCTTT
-,TRBJ2-7,TRBV12-3/TRBV12-4,many,CASSFPEDEQYF,TGTGCCAGCAGTTTTCCAGAGGACGAGCAGTACTTC
-,TRBJ2-7,TRBV29-1,few,CSAGQSSYEQYF,TGCAGCGCCGGACAGAGCTCCTACGAGCAGTACTTC
-,TRBJ1-4,TRBV29-1,many,CSVVKGTELFF,TGCAGCGTTGTTAAGGGGACGGAACTGTTTTTT